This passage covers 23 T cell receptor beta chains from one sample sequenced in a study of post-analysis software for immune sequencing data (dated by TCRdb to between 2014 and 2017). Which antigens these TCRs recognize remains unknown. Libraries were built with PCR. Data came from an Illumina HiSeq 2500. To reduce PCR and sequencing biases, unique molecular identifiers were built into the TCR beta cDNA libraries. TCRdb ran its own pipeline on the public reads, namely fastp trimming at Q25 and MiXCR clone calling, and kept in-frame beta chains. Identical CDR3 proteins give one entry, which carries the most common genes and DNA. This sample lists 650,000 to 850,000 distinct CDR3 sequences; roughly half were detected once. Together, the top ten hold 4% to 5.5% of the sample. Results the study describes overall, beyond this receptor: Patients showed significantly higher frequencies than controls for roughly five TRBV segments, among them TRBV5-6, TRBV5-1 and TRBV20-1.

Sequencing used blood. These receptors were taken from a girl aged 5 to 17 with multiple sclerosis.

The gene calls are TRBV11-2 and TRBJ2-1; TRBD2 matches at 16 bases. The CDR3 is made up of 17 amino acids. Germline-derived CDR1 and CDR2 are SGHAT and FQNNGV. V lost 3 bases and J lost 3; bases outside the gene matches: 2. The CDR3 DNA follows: TGTGCCAGCAGCTTGGGACTAGCGGGAGGGATCTACAATGAGCAGTTCTTC. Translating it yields CASSLGLAGGIYNEQFF.

Here the CDR3 DNA reads TGTGCCAGTAGCTCCAGTTCTGAGACCCAGTACTTC. Encoded protein: CASSSSSETQYF. The V gene is TRBV9, the J gene TRBJ2-7; D call uncertain. The DNA end lines up better with TRBJ2-5; the J call may be wrong. This CDR3 is 12 amino acids long. Germline CDR1 is SGDLS and CDR2 is YYNGEE.

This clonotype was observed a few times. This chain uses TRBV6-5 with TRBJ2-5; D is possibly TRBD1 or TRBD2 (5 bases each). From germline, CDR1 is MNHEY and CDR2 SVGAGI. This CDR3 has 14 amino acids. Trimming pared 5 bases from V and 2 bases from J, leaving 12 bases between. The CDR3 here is CASSTGWGQETQYF. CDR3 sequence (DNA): TGTGCCAGCAGTACGGGGTGGGGGCAAGAGACCCAGTACTTC.

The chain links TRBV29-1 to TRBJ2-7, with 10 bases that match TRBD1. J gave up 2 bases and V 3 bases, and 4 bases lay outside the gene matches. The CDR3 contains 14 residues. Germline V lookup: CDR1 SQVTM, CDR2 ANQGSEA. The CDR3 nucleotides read TGCAGCGTTGAGGACAGGGGGGACCCCTACGAGCAGTACTTC. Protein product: CSVEDRGDPYEQYF.

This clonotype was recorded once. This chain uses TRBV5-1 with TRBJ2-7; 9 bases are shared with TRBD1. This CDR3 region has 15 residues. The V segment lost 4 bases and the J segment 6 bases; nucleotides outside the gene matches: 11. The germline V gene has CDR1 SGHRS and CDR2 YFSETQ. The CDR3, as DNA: TGCGCCAGCAGCCACCTCGGGACAGGGCGCGCCGAGCAGTACTTC. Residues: CASSHLGTGRAEQYF.

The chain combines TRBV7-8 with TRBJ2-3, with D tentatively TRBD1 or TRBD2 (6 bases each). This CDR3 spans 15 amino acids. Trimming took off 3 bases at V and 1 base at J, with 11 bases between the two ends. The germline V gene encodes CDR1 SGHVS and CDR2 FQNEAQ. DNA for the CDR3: TGTGCCAGCAGCTTCTCGGGGGCCCGCACAGATACGCAGTATTTT. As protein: CASSFSGARTDTQYF.

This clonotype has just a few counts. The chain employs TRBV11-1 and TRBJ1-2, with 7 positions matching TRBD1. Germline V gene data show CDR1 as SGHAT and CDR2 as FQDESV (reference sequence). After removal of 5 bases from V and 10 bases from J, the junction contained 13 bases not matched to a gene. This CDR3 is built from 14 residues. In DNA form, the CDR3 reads TGTGCCAGCAGCAAACTGACCGCAGGGGGAGACTACACCTTC. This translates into CASSKLTAGGDYTF.

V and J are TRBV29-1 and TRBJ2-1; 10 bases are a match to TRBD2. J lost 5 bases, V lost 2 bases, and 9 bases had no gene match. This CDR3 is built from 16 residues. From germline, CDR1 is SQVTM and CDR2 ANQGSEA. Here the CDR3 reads CSVEILAGVPNNEQFF. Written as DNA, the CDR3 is TGCAGCGTTGAAATCCTAGCGGGGGTTCCTAACAATGAGCAGTTCTTC.

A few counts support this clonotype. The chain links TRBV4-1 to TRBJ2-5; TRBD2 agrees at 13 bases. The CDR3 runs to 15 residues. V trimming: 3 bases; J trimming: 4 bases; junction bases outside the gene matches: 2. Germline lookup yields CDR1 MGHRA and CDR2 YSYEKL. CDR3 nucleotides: TGCGCCAGCAGCCAGGGACTAGCGGGAAGAGAGACCCAGTACTTC. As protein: CASSQGLAGRETQYF.

In DNA form, the CDR3 reads TGCAGTGCTAGGGGTCCAGGGGGGGAGACCCAGTACTTC. Translation: CSARGPGGETQYF. The V gene is TRBV20-1, the J gene TRBJ2-5; TRBD1 might be the D (7 bases). Germline values: CDR1 DFQATT, CDR2 SNEGSKA (reference sequence). V was cut by 3 bases and J by 5 bases, with 13 bases left in between. The CDR3 totals 13 residues.

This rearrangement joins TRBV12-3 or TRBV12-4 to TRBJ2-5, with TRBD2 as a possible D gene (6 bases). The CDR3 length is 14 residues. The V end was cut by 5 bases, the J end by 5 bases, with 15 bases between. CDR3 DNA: TGTGCCAGCAGTCTACGTAGCGGCGCTGAGACCCAGTACTTC. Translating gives CASSLRSGAETQYF.

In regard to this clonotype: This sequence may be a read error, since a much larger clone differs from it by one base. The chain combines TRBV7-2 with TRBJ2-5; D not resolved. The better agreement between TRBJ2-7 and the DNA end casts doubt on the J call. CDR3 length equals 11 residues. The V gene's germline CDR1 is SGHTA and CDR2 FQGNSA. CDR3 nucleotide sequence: TGTGCCAGCAGCTTTGGTAACGAGCAGTACTTC. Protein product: CASSFGNEQYF.

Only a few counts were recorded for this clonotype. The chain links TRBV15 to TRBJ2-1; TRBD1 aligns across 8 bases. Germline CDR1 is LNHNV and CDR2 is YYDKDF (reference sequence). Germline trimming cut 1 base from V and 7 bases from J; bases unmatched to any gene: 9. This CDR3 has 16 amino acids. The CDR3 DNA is TGTGCCACCAGCAGAGCCCCGGACAGGGCTGGGAATGAGCAGTTCTTC. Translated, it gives CATSRAPDRAGNEQFF. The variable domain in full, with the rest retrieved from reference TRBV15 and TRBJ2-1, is DAMVIQNPRYQVTQFGKPVTLSCSQTLNHNVMYWYQQKSSQAPKLLFHYYDKDFNNEADTPDNFQSRRPNTSFCFLDIRSPGLGDTAMYLCATSRAPDRAGNEQFFGPGTRLTVL.

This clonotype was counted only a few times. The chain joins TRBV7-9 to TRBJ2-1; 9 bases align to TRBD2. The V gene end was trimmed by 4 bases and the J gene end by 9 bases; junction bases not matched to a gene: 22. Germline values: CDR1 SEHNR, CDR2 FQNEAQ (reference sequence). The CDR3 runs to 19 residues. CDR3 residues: CASSSYAGTSSRGSTEQFF. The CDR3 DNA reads TGTGCCAGCAGCTCCTACGCCGGGACTAGCTCCCGGGGGAGTACTGAGCAGTTCTTC.

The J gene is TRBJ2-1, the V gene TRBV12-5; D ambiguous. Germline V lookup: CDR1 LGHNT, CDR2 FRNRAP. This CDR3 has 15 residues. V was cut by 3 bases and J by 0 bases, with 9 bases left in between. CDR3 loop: CASGFPVISYNEQFF. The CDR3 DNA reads TGTGCTAGTGGTTTCCCGGTGATCTCCTACAATGAGCAGTTCTTC. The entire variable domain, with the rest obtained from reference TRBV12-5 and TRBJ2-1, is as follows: DARVTQTPRHKVTEMGQEVTMRCQPILGHNTVFWYRQTMMQGLELLAYFRNRAPLDDSGMPKDRFSAEMPDATLATLKIQPSEPRDSAVYFCASGFPVISYNEQFFGPGTRLTVL.

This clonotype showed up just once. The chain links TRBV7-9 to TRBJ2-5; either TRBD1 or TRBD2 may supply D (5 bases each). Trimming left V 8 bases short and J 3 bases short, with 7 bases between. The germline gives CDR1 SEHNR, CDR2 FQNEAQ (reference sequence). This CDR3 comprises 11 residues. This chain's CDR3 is CASGDEETQYF. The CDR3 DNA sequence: TGTGCCAGCGGGGACGAAGAGACCCAGTACTTC.

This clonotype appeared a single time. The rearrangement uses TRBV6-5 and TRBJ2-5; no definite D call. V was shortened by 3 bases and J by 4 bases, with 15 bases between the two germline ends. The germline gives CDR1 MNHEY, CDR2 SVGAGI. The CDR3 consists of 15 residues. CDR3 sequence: CASSYFTSRGETQYF. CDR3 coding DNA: TGTGCCAGCAGTTATTTCACATCTCGAGGAGAGACCCAGTACTTC.

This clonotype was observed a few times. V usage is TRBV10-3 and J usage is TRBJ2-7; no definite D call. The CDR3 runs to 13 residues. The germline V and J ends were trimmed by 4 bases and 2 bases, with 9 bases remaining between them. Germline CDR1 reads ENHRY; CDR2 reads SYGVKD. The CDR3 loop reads CAISVASTYEQYF. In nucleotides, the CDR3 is TGTGCCATCAGTGTTGCCTCTACCTACGAGCAGTACTTC.

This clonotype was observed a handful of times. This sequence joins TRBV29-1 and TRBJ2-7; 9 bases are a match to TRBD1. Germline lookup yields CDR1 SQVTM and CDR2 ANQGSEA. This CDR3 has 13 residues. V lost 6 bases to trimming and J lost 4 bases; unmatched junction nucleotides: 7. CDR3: CSVITGGGYEQYF. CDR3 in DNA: TGCAGCGTGATTACAGGGGGCGGGTACGAGCAGTACTTC.

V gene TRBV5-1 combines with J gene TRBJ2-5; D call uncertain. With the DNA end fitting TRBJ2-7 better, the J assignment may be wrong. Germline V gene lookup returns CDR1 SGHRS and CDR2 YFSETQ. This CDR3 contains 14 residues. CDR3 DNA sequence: TGCGCCAGCAGCTTGGGAGACCTTATTTACGAGCAGTACTTC. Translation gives CASSLGDLIYEQYF.

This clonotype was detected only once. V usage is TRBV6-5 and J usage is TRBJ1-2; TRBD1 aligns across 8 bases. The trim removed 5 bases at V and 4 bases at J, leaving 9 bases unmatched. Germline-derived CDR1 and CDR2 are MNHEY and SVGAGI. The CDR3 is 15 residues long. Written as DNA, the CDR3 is TGTGCCAGCAGTACCGGACAGGGCTACGGCTATGGCTACACCTTC. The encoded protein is CASSTGQGYGYGYTF.

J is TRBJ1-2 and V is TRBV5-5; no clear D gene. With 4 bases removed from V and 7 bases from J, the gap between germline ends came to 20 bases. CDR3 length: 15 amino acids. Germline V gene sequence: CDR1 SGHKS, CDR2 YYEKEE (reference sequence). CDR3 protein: CASSPWTGQVGGYTF. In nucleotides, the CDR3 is TGTGCCAGCAGCCCCTGGACCGGCCAGGTGGGTGGCTACACCTTC.

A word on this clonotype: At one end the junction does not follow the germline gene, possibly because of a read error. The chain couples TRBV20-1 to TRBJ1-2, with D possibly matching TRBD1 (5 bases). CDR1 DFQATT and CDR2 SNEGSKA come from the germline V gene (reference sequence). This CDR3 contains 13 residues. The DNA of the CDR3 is TGCAGTGCACGGGACGCAGCTAAATATGGCCACACCTTC. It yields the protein CSARDAAKYGHTF.